This T cell receptor beta chain was found in a study of T cell changes during pregnancy in multiple sclerosis. CDR3 size: 13 residues. Looked up from germline, CDR1 is SGHRS and CDR2 is YFSETQ. The V end lost 2 bases, the J end lost 6 bases, and 11 bases lay between the germline ends. Sequencing used immunoSEQ multiplex PCR; TCRdb keeps in-frame clones, though not all of them. The table has about 31,000 clones, about nine tenths seen once. Sample: CD8+ T cells from peripheral blood mononuclear cells, taken in the second trimester of pregnancy. V usage is TRBV5-1 and J usage is TRBJ1-1, with D possibly TRBD1 on 5 matching bases. This sequence originates from a female donor with multiple sclerosis, enrolled in a pregnancy study. CDR3 residues: CASSFGGAAEAFF. The DNA for the CDR3 is TGCGCCAGCAGCTTCGGCGGGGCTGCTGAAGCTTTCTTT.